This record covers a single T cell receptor (beta chain). This entry comes from a study of blood T cell repertoires in COVID-19. Background on the study: Samples representing acute and convalescent COVID-19 were sourced from the United States, Italy and Spain.

Germline assignment: CDR1 SGHTA and CDR2 FQGNSA. Unmatched junction bases numbered 7, after V lost 5 bases and J lost 6 bases. The CDR3 has 15 amino acids. The table came from immunoSEQ multiplex PCR; TCRdb's copy has only in-frame clones and leaves some out. The sample lists approximately 130,000 clones; around 85% were seen once. The sequenced sample was peripheral blood. The TCR sequence derives from a human donor in a cohort sampled during active COVID-19. V usage is TRBV7-2 and J usage is TRBJ1-3; 10 positions agree with TRBD1. The DNA of the CDR3 is TGTGCCAGCAGCAGGGGGGACAGGGGACCAAACACCATATATTTT. Its protein is CASSRGDRGPNTIYF.